The clone carrying this T cell receptor (beta chain) was observed a few times. The assay was immunoSEQ multiplex PCR, and TCRdb's table has in-frame clones only and misses some. The sample includes approximately 41,000 clones, 88% of them seen just once. The data derive from a study of T cells in localized non-small cell lung cancer. The CDR3 covers 15 residues. The V gene lost 3 bases and the J gene lost 1 base, with 10 bases spanning the gap. The V gene's germline CDR1 is MNHEY and CDR2 SMNVEV (reference sequence). The TCR was taken from a female donor at least 60 years old with stage I squamous cell lung carcinoma. V gene TRBV27 combines with J gene TRBJ2-1; D is undetermined. The sequencing used peripheral blood, collected before any cancer treatment. CDR3 region: CASSFKSPSYNEQFF. CDR3 nucleotide sequence: TGTGCCAGCAGTTTTAAAAGCCCTTCCTACAATGAGCAGTTCTTC.